What follows is one T cell receptor (beta chain) and its context. At one boundary the junction diverges from the germline segment, which might be a read error. This CDR3 region has 14 residues. Germline CDR1 and CDR2: SGHRS and YFSETQ. TCRbeta libraries were built with three rounds of nested PCR, modified from ARM-PCR. TCRdb re-called the multiplex PCR reads with MiXCR, one entry per CDR3 protein. The profile covers about 85,000 distinct CDR3 sequences, with more than 60% appearing a single time and roughly 15% taken by the ten largest. The source of the sample is a study of tumor and adjacent non-tumor tissue in lung cancer. RNA was extracted from bulk tissue without any cell sorting.

The gene calls are TRBV5-1 and TRBJ2-2, with 7 bases fitting TRBD1. This sequence originates from a man aged 65-85 years with non-small cell lung cancer. The sample was lung tumor tissue. In nucleotides, the CDR3 is TGCGCAAGCAGGGACAGCTTAAACACCGGGGAGCCGTTTTTT. It codes for CASRDSLNTGEPFF.